The following is a T cell receptor (beta chain) sequence with its context. Germline V CDR1 and CDR2: LNHDA, SQIVND (reference sequence). The CDR3 runs to 13 residues. Unmatched junction bases numbered 1, after V lost 3 bases and J lost 7 bases. This sample is part of a study of OX40 agonist ivuxolimab in advanced cancers. Autoimmune disease history or systemic immunosuppression disqualified patients. Assay used: immunoSEQ multiplex PCR; TCRdb lists only in-frame clones, some missing. The sample includes some 33,000 clones, around nine tenths of them seen just once. This sequence was found in an adult with an advanced solid tumor such as melanoma, head and neck, liver or kidney cancer. The chain has TRBV19 and TRBJ2-1, with 9 bases fitting TRBD1. The sample here was CD4+ or CD8+ T cells sorted from blood, taken in a trial of the OX40 agonist ivuxolimab. CDR3 sequence reads: CASSMGTGNEQFF. The CDR3 coding sequence is TGTGCCAGTAGTATGGGGACAGGGAATGAGCAGTTCTTC.